Listed below are T cell receptor beta chains from one sample, sequenced in a study of blood T cell repertoires in COVID-19. This table comes from immunoSEQ multiplex PCR, and its TCRdb copy is limited to in-frame clones, with some not included. The sample has about 330,000 clones, about 87% seen once. Sequencing input: peripheral blood. Receptors were obtained from a young man with COVID-19, enrolled during active disease. CDR3s include the opening cysteine and the closing phenylalanine or tryptophan. The order of the fields is D gene, V gene, J gene, clone size, CDR3 protein, CDR3 DNA. D genes are given only for firm matches. Rows may omit the clone size; those that give it use once, few, many or a size class.

>.|TRBV12-5|TRBJ2-3|.
CASGFGYTDTQYF
TGTGCTAGTGGTTTCGGGTACACAGATACGCAGTATTTT
>TRBD1|TRBV6-5|TRBJ1-4|.
CASSLSGTVGEKLFF
TGTGCCAGCAGTCTCTCCGGGACAGTCGGTGAAAAACTGTTTTTT
>TRBD1|TRBV24-1|TRBJ2-3|.
CATSVTGAGTDTQYF
TGTGCCACCAGTGTTACAGGGGCCGGCACAGATACGCAGTATTTT
>.|TRBV27|TRBJ1-5|many
CASSLWQNQPQHF
TGTGCCAGCAGTTTATGGCAGAATCAGCCCCAGCATTTT
>TRBD2|TRBV5-1|TRBJ2-1|.
CASSLRGAGTRTYNEQFF
TGCGCCAGCAGCTTACGGGGGGCCGGGACTAGAACTTACAATGAGCAGTTCTTC
>TRBD2|TRBV18|TRBJ2-3|.
CASSPLYSGSITDTQYF
TGTGCCAGCTCACCTCTTTATAGCGGGAGTATCACAGATACGCAGTATTTT
>.|TRBV4-2|TRBJ2-6|.
CASSQGRGSGANVLTF
TGTGCCAGCAGCCAAGGCAGGGGCTCTGGGGCCAACGTCCTGACTTTC
>.|TRBV4-2|TRBJ2-7|.
CASSQDEVEPSGQYF
TGTGCCAGCAGCCAAGATGAGGTCGAACCCTCCGGGCAGTACTTC
>.|TRBV4-3|TRBJ1-2|.
CASSQEKTVLWYGYTF
TGCGCCAGCAGCCAAGAGAAGACAGTTCTTTGGTATGGCTACACCTTC
>TRBD2|TRBV9|TRBJ2-1|.
CASSVAGGPNEQFF
TGTGCCAGCAGCGTAGCGGGAGGGCCGAATGAGCAGTTCTTC
>.|TRBV18|TRBJ2-3|.
CASSPGRGNTDTQYF
TGTGCCAGCTCACCTGGGCGGGGTAACACAGATACGCAGTATTTT
>TRBD1|TRBV6-2/TRBV6-3|TRBJ2-7|.
CASSHSPGQVPYEQYF
TGTGCCAGCAGTCATTCCCCGGGACAGGTCCCCTACGAGCAGTACTTC
>TRBD1|TRBV19|TRBJ1-2|.
CASRRDRKYGYTF
TGTGCCAGCAGACGGGACAGGAAATATGGCTACACCTTC
>.|TRBV14|TRBJ2-5|.
CASSQDSQGSRETQYF
TGTGCCAGCAGCCAAGATTCCCAGGGTTCGAGAGAGACCCAGTACTTC
>.|TRBV30|TRBJ2-5|.
CAWSVQSIQETQYF
TGTGCCTGGAGTGTACAATCGATTCAAGAGACCCAGTACTTC
>.|TRBV5-6|TRBJ2-7|.
CASAGNTYEQYF
TGTGCCAGTGCCGGGAATACCTACGAGCAGTACTTC
>.|TRBV7-9|TRBJ2-1|.
CASSLAPYNEQFF
TGTGCCAGCAGCTTAGCCCCTTACAATGAGCAGTTCTTC
>.|TRBV27|TRBJ2-3|.
CASSFQGRITDTQYF
TGTGCCAGCAGTTTCCAGGGCCGTATTACAGATACGCAGTATTTT
>.|TRBV7-2|TRBJ1-1|.
CASRLVIAKNTEAFF
TGTGCCAGCAGGCTTGTAATAGCCAAGAACACTGAAGCTTTCTTT
>.|TRBV30|TRBJ1-6|.
CAWAPGGSYNSPLHF
TGTGCCTGGGCCCCTGGAGGGTCCTATAATTCACCCCTCCACTTT
>TRBD1|TRBV5-1|TRBJ2-2|.
CASSLARQGVDTGELFF
TGCGCCAGCAGCTTGGCCCGGCAGGGGGTCGACACCGGGGAGCTGTTTTTT
>.|TRBV9|TRBJ2-5|.
CASSGYSGSQETQYF
TGTGCCAGCAGCGGATACTCCGGGAGCCAAGAGACCCAGTACTTC
>TRBD1|TRBV27|TRBJ1-4|.
CASDPGTGNEKLFF
TGTGCCAGTGACCCCGGGACAGGTAATGAAAAACTGTTTTTT
>.|TRBV28|TRBJ2-5|.
CASRGGGETQYF
TGTGCCAGCCGTGGGGGCGGGGAGACCCAGTACTTC
>.|TRBV19|TRBJ1-1|.
CASSLDSHHNTEAFF
TGTGCCAGTAGTCTGGACAGCCACCATAACACTGAAGCTTTCTTT
>TRBD2|TRBV7-6|TRBJ2-7|.
CASSLGGGGYEQYF
TGTGCCAGCAGCTTAGGCGGGGGAGGTTACGAGCAGTACTTC
>.|TRBV9|TRBJ2-5|.
CASSVEGIGETQYF
TGTGCCAGCAGCGTAGAGGGGATCGGGGAGACCCAGTACTTC
>TRBD2|TRBV18|TRBJ2-5|.
CASSPPDAGGETQYF
TGTGCCAGCTCACCACCAGATGCGGGAGGAGAGACCCAGTACTTC
>.|TRBV7-9|TRBJ2-2|.
CASSLVASRTTLNTGELFF
TGTGCCAGCAGCTTAGTGGCTAGTAGAACGACTTTGAACACCGGGGAGCTGTTTTTT
>.|TRBV27|TRBJ1-6|few
CASRADRPNSPLHF
TGTGCCAGCAGGGCTGACAGGCCCAATTCACCCCTCCACTTT
>TRBD2|TRBV5-1|TRBJ2-5|.
CASSGGTSQETQYF
TGCGCCAGCAGCGGAGGGACTAGTCAAGAGACCCAGTACTTC
>.|TRBV9|TRBJ2-1|.
CASSDSTYNEQFF
TGTGCCAGCAGCGACAGTACCTACAATGAGCAGTTCTTC
>TRBD1|TRBV28|TRBJ1-2|few
CASSWDRVNYGYTF
TGTGCCAGCAGTTGGGACAGGGTAAACTATGGCTACACCTTC
>.|TRBV6-5|TRBJ2-7|.
CASSYWQSASEQYF
TGTGCCAGCAGTTATTGGCAAAGCGCTAGCGAGCAGTACTTC
>TRBD1|TRBV7-9|TRBJ1-1|.
CASSGIRDRNTEAFF
TGTGCCAGCAGTGGAATCCGGGACAGGAACACTGAAGCTTTCTTT
>.|TRBV12-3/TRBV12-4|TRBJ2-5|once
CASTAPLTSAQYF
TGTGCCAGCACCGCTCCACTAACGTCGGCCCAGTACTTC
>TRBD1|TRBV24-1|TRBJ1-6|.
CATSKGQGNSPLHF
TGTGCCACCAGTAAAGGACAGGGAAATTCACCCCTCCACTTT
>TRBD2|TRBV9|TRBJ2-1|.
CASSVGWEGSYNEQFF
TGTGCCAGCAGCGTAGGATGGGAGGGATCCTACAATGAGCAGTTCTTC
>.|TRBV7-9|TRBJ2-6|.
CASSLAQGSTSGANVLTF
TGTGCCAGCAGCTTAGCTCAGGGTTCCACCTCTGGGGCCAACGTCCTGACTTTC
>TRBD2|TRBV3-1/TRBV3-2|TRBJ2-3|.
CASSQDRLAGADTQYF
TGTGCCAGCAGCCAAGATCGACTAGCGGGGGCAGATACGCAGTATTTT
>.|TRBV27|TRBJ2-3|.
CASSPGGTDTQYF
TGTGCCAGCAGTCCAGGGGGCACAGATACGCAGTATTTT
>TRBD2|TRBV3-1/TRBV3-2|TRBJ2-5|.
CASSLYSSGRGQETQYF
TGTGCCAGCAGCCTTTACTCTAGCGGTCGTGGCCAAGAGACCCAGTACTTC
>.|TRBV19|TRBJ2-3|.
CASQGPDTQYF
TGTGCCAGCCAGGGGCCGGATACGCAGTATTTT
>.|TRBV10-3|TRBJ1-5|.
CAISAGDSNQPQHF
TGTGCCATCTCGGCAGGGGATAGCAATCAGCCCCAGCATTTT
>TRBD1|TRBV10-3|TRBJ1-5|.
CATSRQGNNQPQHF
TGTGCCACCTCTAGACAGGGAAACAATCAGCCCCAGCATTTT